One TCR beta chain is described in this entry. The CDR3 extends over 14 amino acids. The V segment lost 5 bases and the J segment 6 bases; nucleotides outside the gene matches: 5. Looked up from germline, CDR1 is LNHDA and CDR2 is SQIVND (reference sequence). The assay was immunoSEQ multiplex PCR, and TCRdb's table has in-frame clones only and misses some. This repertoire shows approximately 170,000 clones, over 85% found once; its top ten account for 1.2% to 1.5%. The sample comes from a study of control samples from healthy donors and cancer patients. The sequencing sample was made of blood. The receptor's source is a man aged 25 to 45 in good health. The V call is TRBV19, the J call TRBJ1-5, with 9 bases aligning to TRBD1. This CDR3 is CASSVGQGIQPQHF. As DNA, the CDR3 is TGTGCCAGTAGTGTTGGACAGGGGATTCAGCCCCAGCATTTT.